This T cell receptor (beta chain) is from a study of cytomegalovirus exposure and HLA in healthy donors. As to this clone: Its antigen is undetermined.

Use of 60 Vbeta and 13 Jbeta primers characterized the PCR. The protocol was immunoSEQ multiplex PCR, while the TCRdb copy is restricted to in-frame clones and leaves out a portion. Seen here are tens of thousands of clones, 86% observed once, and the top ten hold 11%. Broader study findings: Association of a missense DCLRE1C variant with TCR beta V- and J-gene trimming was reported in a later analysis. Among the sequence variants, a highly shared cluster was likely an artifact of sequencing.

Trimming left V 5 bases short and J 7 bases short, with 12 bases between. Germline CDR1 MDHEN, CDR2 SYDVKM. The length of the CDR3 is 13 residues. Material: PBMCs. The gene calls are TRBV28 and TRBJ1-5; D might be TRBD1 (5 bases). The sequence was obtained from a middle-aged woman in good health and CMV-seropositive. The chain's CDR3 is CASSMDTHQPQHF. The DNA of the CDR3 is TGTGCCAGCAGTATGGACACCCACCAGCCCCAGCATTTT.